This is a list of T cell receptor beta chains from one sample in a study of cytomegalovirus exposure and HLA in healthy donors. The assay was immunoSEQ multiplex PCR, and TCRdb's table has in-frame clones only and misses some. Of 100,000 or so clones listed, 70% to 80% are singletons. What was sequenced was PBMCs. Receptors were obtained from a woman between 18 and 30 years old in good health and CMV-seropositive. Both conserved end residues are part of each CDR3. Each record gives: CDR3 protein, CDR3 DNA, clone size, CDR3 length, V gene, D gene, J gene. The D gene is left open where the match is weak. Expanded clones get a size class; other rows say once, few or many, or leave the size out.

cdr3_aa: CASSRSLLSRTDTQYF; cdr3_nt: TGCGCCAGCAGCCGATCTCTCCTGAGTCGCACAGATACGCAGTATTTT; clone_size: -; cdr3_length: 16; v_call: TRBV4-1; d_call: -; j_call: TRBJ2-3
cdr3_aa: CASSQDGTENYEQYF; cdr3_nt: TGCGCCAGCAGCCAAGACGGGACAGAGAACTACGAGCAGTACTTC; clone_size: few; cdr3_length: 15; v_call: TRBV5-4; d_call: TRBD1; j_call: TRBJ2-7
cdr3_aa: CASSQGRGLGTGELFF; cdr3_nt: TGCGCCAGCAGCCAGGGCAGGGGGCTTGGCACCGGGGAGCTGTTTTTT; clone_size: -; cdr3_length: 16; v_call: TRBV4-3; d_call: TRBD1; j_call: TRBJ2-2
cdr3_aa: CATSRPGTEAFF; cdr3_nt: TGTGCCACCAGCAGGCCAGGGACTGAAGCTTTCTTT; clone_size: medium-sized; cdr3_length: 12; v_call: TRBV15; d_call: -; j_call: TRBJ1-1
cdr3_aa: CASSQAGNQPQYF; cdr3_nt: TGCGCCAGCAGCCAAGCCGGGAATCAGCCCCAGTATTTT; clone_size: -; cdr3_length: 13; v_call: TRBV4-1; d_call: -; j_call: TRBJ2-3
cdr3_aa: CASSSTTSRETQYF; cdr3_nt: TGTGCCAGCAGCTCGACGACTAGTCGGGAGACCCAGTACTTC; clone_size: -; cdr3_length: 14; v_call: TRBV7-9; d_call: -; j_call: TRBJ2-5
cdr3_aa: CSVLGRGNEQFF; cdr3_nt: TGCAGCGTTTTGGGTCGGGGCAATGAGCAGTTCTTC; clone_size: -; cdr3_length: 12; v_call: TRBV29-1; d_call: -; j_call: TRBJ2-1
cdr3_aa: CASSLGGSLEKLFF; cdr3_nt: TGTGCCAGCAGCTTGGGGGGCAGTCTGGAAAAACTGTTTTTT; clone_size: -; cdr3_length: 14; v_call: TRBV5-4; d_call: -; j_call: TRBJ1-4
cdr3_aa: CASSLLGGRQDNEQFF; cdr3_nt: TGTGCCAGCAGTTTATTAGGCGGGAGACAAGACAATGAGCAGTTCTTC; clone_size: -; cdr3_length: 16; v_call: TRBV27; d_call: TRBD2; j_call: TRBJ2-1
cdr3_aa: CASSRTEYTEAFF; cdr3_nt: TGTGCCAGCAGCAGGACAGAATACACTGAAGCTTTCTTT; clone_size: -; cdr3_length: 13; v_call: TRBV2; d_call: -; j_call: TRBJ1-1
cdr3_aa: CASSYARGANEKLFF; cdr3_nt: TGTGCCAGCAGTTACGCTCGGGGTGCTAATGAAAAACTGTTTTTT; clone_size: few; cdr3_length: 15; v_call: TRBV6-5; d_call: -; j_call: TRBJ1-4
cdr3_aa: CASSTGTSYGNEQFF; cdr3_nt: TGTGCCAGCAGCACCGGGACATCCTACGGGAATGAGCAGTTCTTC; clone_size: few; cdr3_length: 15; v_call: TRBV7-6; d_call: -; j_call: TRBJ2-1
cdr3_aa: CASSLVAQGNTIYF; cdr3_nt: TGTGCCAGCAGCTTAGTTGCCCAGGGAAACACCATATATTTT; clone_size: -; cdr3_length: 14; v_call: TRBV7-2; d_call: -; j_call: TRBJ1-3
cdr3_aa: CASRAGTGGVSTDTQYF; cdr3_nt: TGTGCCAGCAGGGCCGGGACAGGGGGCGTTAGCACAGATACGCAGTATTTT; clone_size: -; cdr3_length: 17; v_call: TRBV2; d_call: TRBD1; j_call: TRBJ2-3
cdr3_aa: CASSLVQGRETQYF; cdr3_nt: TGTGCCAGCAGCCTTGTACAGGGTAGAGAGACCCAGTACTTC; clone_size: -; cdr3_length: 14; v_call: TRBV7-6; d_call: -; j_call: TRBJ2-5
cdr3_aa: CASSPGLGGRFFQETQYF; cdr3_nt: TGTGCCAGCAGCCCCGGATTAGGGGGAAGATTCTTCCAAGAGACCCAGTACTTC; clone_size: -; cdr3_length: 18; v_call: TRBV28; d_call: -; j_call: TRBJ2-5
cdr3_aa: CASSLEETGGKGYTF; cdr3_nt: TGTGCCAGCAGCTTAGAGGAGACAGGGGGGAAGGGCTACACCTTC; clone_size: -; cdr3_length: 15; v_call: TRBV7-6; d_call: TRBD1; j_call: TRBJ1-2
cdr3_aa: CAISEGQGAYEQYF; cdr3_nt: TGTGCCATCAGTGAAGGACAGGGGGCCTACGAGCAGTACTTC; clone_size: -; cdr3_length: 14; v_call: TRBV10-3; d_call: TRBD1; j_call: TRBJ2-7
cdr3_aa: CSAPTSGTAGELFF; cdr3_nt: TGCAGCGCCCCGACTAGCGGGACAGCCGGGGAGCTGTTTTTT; clone_size: few; cdr3_length: 14; v_call: TRBV29-1; d_call: TRBD2; j_call: TRBJ2-2
cdr3_aa: CASSVGGTSNQPQHF; cdr3_nt: TGTGCCAGCAGCGTGGGGGGGACTAGCAATCAGCCCCAGCATTTT; clone_size: -; cdr3_length: 15; v_call: TRBV9; d_call: -; j_call: TRBJ1-5
cdr3_aa: CASSLGQETQYF; cdr3_nt: TGTGCCAGCAGCTTGGGCCAAGAGACTCAGTACTTC; clone_size: -; cdr3_length: 12; v_call: TRBV5-4; d_call: -; j_call: TRBJ2-5
cdr3_aa: CASSDPGHQSGDTQYF; cdr3_nt: TGTGCCAGCAGTGACCCGGGACACCAGTCAGGAGATACGCAGTATTTT; clone_size: -; cdr3_length: 16; v_call: TRBV2; d_call: -; j_call: TRBJ2-3
cdr3_aa: CASSVRLGLQAGEKLFF; cdr3_nt: TGTGCCAGCTCAGTCCGATTGGGACTCCAGGCAGGTGAAAAACTGTTTTTT; clone_size: -; cdr3_length: 17; v_call: TRBV18; d_call: -; j_call: TRBJ1-4
cdr3_aa: CASSKEDTIARGNQPQHF; cdr3_nt: TGTGCCAGCAGTAAAGAGGACACAATCGCCCGGGGCAATCAGCCCCAGCATTTT; clone_size: -; cdr3_length: 18; v_call: TRBV6-1; d_call: -; j_call: TRBJ1-5
cdr3_aa: CASSFSGPSAGANVLTF; cdr3_nt: TGCGCCAGCAGCTTTTCAGGGCCTAGCGCTGGGGCCAACGTCCTGACTTTC; clone_size: few; cdr3_length: 17; v_call: TRBV5-1; d_call: -; j_call: TRBJ2-6
cdr3_aa: CASRRQASEDYGYTF; cdr3_nt: TGTGCCAGTAGGAGACAGGCATCGGAAGACTATGGCTACACCTTC; clone_size: -; cdr3_length: 15; v_call: TRBV19; d_call: -; j_call: TRBJ1-2
cdr3_aa: CAISDDTRQPYEQYF; cdr3_nt: TGTGCCATCAGTGACGATACTAGGCAGCCCTACGAGCAGTACTTC; clone_size: -; cdr3_length: 15; v_call: TRBV10-3; d_call: -; j_call: TRBJ2-7
cdr3_aa: CASSMMGGRAWNEQFF; cdr3_nt: TGTGCCAGTAGTATGATGGGCGGGAGGGCCTGGAATGAGCAGTTCTTC; clone_size: once; cdr3_length: 16; v_call: TRBV19; d_call: TRBD2; j_call: TRBJ2-1
cdr3_aa: CASSQDPLAFSYNEQFF; cdr3_nt: TGCGCCAGCAGCCAAGATCCGCTAGCCTTCAGCTACAATGAGCAGTTCTTC; clone_size: once; cdr3_length: 17; v_call: TRBV4-3; d_call: -; j_call: TRBJ2-1
cdr3_aa: CASSLEGTRRYEQYF; cdr3_nt: TGTGCCAGCAGCTTAGAGGGGACACGACGTTACGAGCAGTACTTC; clone_size: -; cdr3_length: 15; v_call: TRBV7-2; d_call: -; j_call: TRBJ2-7
cdr3_aa: CASSASDTGELFF; cdr3_nt: TGTGCCAGCAGTGCTAGCGACACCGGGGAGCTGTTTTTT; clone_size: -; cdr3_length: 13; v_call: TRBV6-4; d_call: -; j_call: TRBJ2-2
cdr3_aa: CASSPGTGGSSGNTIYF; cdr3_nt: TGTGCCAGCAGCCCCGGGACAGGGGGCTCCTCTGGAAACACCATATATTTT; clone_size: -; cdr3_length: 17; v_call: TRBV9; d_call: TRBD1; j_call: TRBJ1-3
cdr3_aa: CASSPRSGMYNEQFF; cdr3_nt: TGTGCCAGCTCACCCCGATCAGGGATGTACAATGAGCAGTTCTTC; clone_size: -; cdr3_length: 15; v_call: TRBV18; d_call: -; j_call: TRBJ2-1
cdr3_aa: CASSQGRAGNIEAQYF; cdr3_nt: TGTGCCAGCAGCCAAGGCCGAGCGGGAAATATCGAGGCGCAGTATTTT; clone_size: -; cdr3_length: 16; v_call: TRBV14; d_call: TRBD2; j_call: TRBJ2-3
cdr3_aa: CAWNAGALGEKLFF; cdr3_nt: TGTGCCTGGAACGCAGGGGCGTTGGGTGAAAAACTGTTTTTT; clone_size: few; cdr3_length: 14; v_call: TRBV30; d_call: -; j_call: TRBJ1-4
cdr3_aa: CASSISRVGNQPQHF; cdr3_nt: TGTGCCAGTAGTATTTCCAGGGTGGGAAATCAGCCCCAGCATTTT; clone_size: -; cdr3_length: 15; v_call: TRBV19; d_call: -; j_call: TRBJ1-5
cdr3_aa: CASSLVGQDGYTF; cdr3_nt: TGTGCCAGCAGCTTGGTGGGACAGGATGGCTACACCTTC; clone_size: -; cdr3_length: 13; v_call: TRBV5-6; d_call: TRBD1; j_call: TRBJ1-2
cdr3_aa: CAWRRDSEKLFF; cdr3_nt: TGTGCCTGGAGAAGGGACAGCGAAAAACTGTTTTTT; clone_size: -; cdr3_length: 12; v_call: TRBV30; d_call: TRBD1; j_call: TRBJ1-4
cdr3_aa: CASSSRVQETQYF; cdr3_nt: TGTGCCAGCAGCTCCAGGGTCCAAGAGACCCAGTACTTC; clone_size: -; cdr3_length: 13; v_call: TRBV6-5; d_call: -; j_call: TRBJ2-5
cdr3_aa: CASSLLAYEQYF; cdr3_nt: TGTGCCAGCAGCCTGCTAGCTTACGAGCAGTACTTC; clone_size: -; cdr3_length: 12; v_call: TRBV7-9; d_call: -; j_call: TRBJ2-7
cdr3_aa: CASSTGQGKEKLFF; cdr3_nt: TGTGCCAGCAGCACGGGACAGGGGAAGGAAAAACTGTTTTTT; clone_size: -; cdr3_length: 14; v_call: TRBV7-2; d_call: TRBD1; j_call: TRBJ1-4